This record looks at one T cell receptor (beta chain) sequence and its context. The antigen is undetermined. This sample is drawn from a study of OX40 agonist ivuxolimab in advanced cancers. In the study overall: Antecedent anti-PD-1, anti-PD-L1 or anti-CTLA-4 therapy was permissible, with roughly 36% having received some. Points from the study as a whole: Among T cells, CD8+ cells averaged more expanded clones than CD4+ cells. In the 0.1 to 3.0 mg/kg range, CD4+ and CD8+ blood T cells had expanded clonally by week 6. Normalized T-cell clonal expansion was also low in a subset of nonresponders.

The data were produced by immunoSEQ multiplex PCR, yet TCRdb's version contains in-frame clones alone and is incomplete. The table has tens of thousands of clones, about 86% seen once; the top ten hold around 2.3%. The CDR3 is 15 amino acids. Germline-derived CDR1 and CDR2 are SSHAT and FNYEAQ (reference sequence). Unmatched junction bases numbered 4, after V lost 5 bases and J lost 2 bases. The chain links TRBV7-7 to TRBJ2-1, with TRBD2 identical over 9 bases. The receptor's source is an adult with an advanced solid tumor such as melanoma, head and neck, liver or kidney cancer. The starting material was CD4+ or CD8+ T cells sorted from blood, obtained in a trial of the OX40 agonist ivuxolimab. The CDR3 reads CASSDLAGPYNEQFF. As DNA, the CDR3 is TGTGCCAGCAGCGACCTAGCGGGACCCTACAATGAGCAGTTCTTC. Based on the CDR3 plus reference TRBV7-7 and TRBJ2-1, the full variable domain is GAGVSQSPRYKVTKRGQDVTLRCDPISSHATLYWYQQALGQGPEFLTYFNYEAQPDKSGLPSDRFSAERPEGSISTLTIQRTEQRDSAMYRCASSDLAGPYNEQFFGPGTRLTVL.